The 29 T cell receptor beta chains below come from one sample, sequenced in a study of cytotoxic CD8 clonotypes in ibrutinib-treated CLL (dated by TCRdb to about 2021). The time point label corresponds to: progressive disease on ibrutinib. Receptor amplification or capture employed the immunoSEQ multiplex PCR assay. TCRdb carries this immuneACCESS record with in-frame sequences only. Its versions omit some clonotypes, under half of them owing to an unresolved V gene in the studies checked, with the rest unexplained. The sample has 250,000 to 350,000 clones on record, 65% to 85% of them singletons. About 5.3% of the sample is held by the ten biggest clonotypes. Source: PBMCs, taken at disease progression, from a patient treated with ibrutinib. These receptor sequences come from a human donor with chronic lymphocytic leukemia.

This chain uses TRBV6-5 with TRBJ2-1; unclear D gene. The CDR3 extends over 16 amino acids. CDR1 and CDR2 from the germline V gene are MNHEY and SVGAGI. The germline V and J ends were trimmed by 0 bases and 0 bases, with 9 bases remaining between them. CDR3 amino acids: CASSYSKRHSYNEQFF. In DNA form, the CDR3 reads TGTGCCAGCAGTTACTCGAAGCGACACTCCTACAATGAGCAGTTCTTC.

V gene TRBV29-1 combines with J gene TRBJ2-2; TRBD1 matches at 8 bases. The germline gives CDR1 SQVTM, CDR2 ANQGSEA. This CDR3 comprises 16 residues. The junction had 15 bases not matched to a gene; V was cut back by 4 bases and J by 8 bases. DNA of the CDR3: TGCAGCGTTGGCCCGGGACAGGCCGTCCTAGGTGGGGAGCTGTTTTTT. It translates to CSVGPGQAVLGGELFF.

The chain recombines TRBV10-3 with TRBJ2-2; possible D gene TRBD2, 6 bases. The CDR3 sequence is 15 residues long. Germline values: CDR1 ENHRY, CDR2 SYGVKD. Trimming removed 8 bases from V and 0 bases from J, with 13 bases in between. This chain's CDR3 is CAIRGGNPNTGELFF. The CDR3 bases are TGTGCCATCCGTGGAGGGAACCCGAACACCGGGGAGCTGTTTTTT.

This chain connects TRBV5-1 to TRBJ2-7, with D unclear. Germline V lookup: CDR1 SGHRS, CDR2 YFSETQ. CDR3 length: 14 amino acids. V gave up 0 bases and J gave up 3 bases, with 10 bases separating them. This chain's CDR3 is CASSLEVSYYEQYF. The CDR3 DNA sequence: TGCGCCAGCAGCTTGGAAGTCAGTTACTACGAGCAGTACTTC.

The V and J genes are TRBV28 and TRBJ2-7; tentative D call: TRBD2 (6 bases). Trimming removed 2 bases from V and 3 bases from J, with 20 bases in between. The CDR3 is made up of 17 amino acids. The germline V gene encodes CDR1 MDHEN and CDR2 SYDVKM. CDR3 loop: CASSLTGASVGNYEQYF. The CDR3 DNA is TGTGCCAGCAGTTTAACGGGAGCTTCAGTGGGGAACTACGAGCAGTACTTC. Full variable domain (remainder filled in from reference TRBV28 and TRBJ2-7): DVKVTQSSRYLVKRTGEKVFLECVQDMDHENMFWYRQDPGLGLRLIYFSYDVKMKEKGDIPEGYSVSREKKERFSLILESASTNQTSMYLCASSLTGASVGNYEQYFGPGTRLTVT.

The chain couples TRBV11-2 to TRBJ1-6; TRBD1 matches 8 bases. Unmatched junction bases numbered 6, after V lost 2 bases and J lost 6 bases. The V gene's germline CDR1 is SGHAT and CDR2 FQNNGV. This CDR3 comprises 16 residues. The CDR3 nucleotides are TGTGCCAGCAGCTTACAGGGGGCTGCCTTTAATTCACCCCTCCACTTT. It is translated as CASSLQGAAFNSPLHF.

The chain has TRBV5-1 and TRBJ2-7; tentative D call: TRBD2 (6 bases). The CDR3 loop spans 14 amino acids. V dropped 2 bases and J dropped 3 bases, with 12 bases sitting between them. The germline CDR1 and CDR2 sequences are SGHRS and YFSETQ. The CDR3 DNA reads TGCGCCAGCAGCTTTGGAGGGGCCCTCTACGAGCAGTACTTC. Translated, it gives CASSFGGALYEQYF.

This clone has more than one count but fewer than ten. The chain links TRBV7-8 to TRBJ1-5; a weak D match, TRBD1 (6 bases). Per the germline V gene, CDR1 is SGHVS and CDR2 is FQNEAQ. CDR3 length: 15 amino acids. V dropped 2 bases and J dropped 3 bases, with 11 bases sitting between them. CDR3 residues: CASSLRGTYNQPQHF. In nucleotides, the CDR3 is TGTGCCAGCAGCTTAAGGGGGACCTACAATCAGCCCCAGCATTTT.

The chain is built from TRBV6-1 and TRBJ2-2; no reliable D call. V lost 0 bases and J 2 bases, leaving 16 bases between the germline ends. Germline CDR1 is MNHNS and CDR2 is SASEGT. This CDR3 spans 18 amino acids. CDR3 amino acids: CASSEAVLGHANTGELFF. CDR3 sequence (DNA): TGTGCCAGCAGTGAAGCGGTGTTGGGTCACGCTAACACCGGGGAGCTGTTTTTT.

This clone was picked up one time. The J gene is TRBJ1-5, the V gene TRBV2; D is unclear. Deletions cut 6 bases from V and 4 bases from J, with 10 bases between. CDR1 is SNHLY, CDR2 FYNNEI, per germline. This CDR3 region has 13 residues. The DNA of the CDR3 is TGTGCCAGCAGCTCATCAGTTAATCAGCCCCAGCATTTT. Protein: CASSSSVNQPQHF.

This chain joins TRBV27 and TRBJ2-7; D remains unclear. Looked up from germline, CDR1 is MNHEY and CDR2 is SMNVEV (reference sequence). Deletions cut 2 bases from V and 2 bases from J, with 7 bases between. There are 13 residues in the CDR3. CDR3 in DNA: TGTGCCAGCAGTTTACGGTTCACCTACGAGCAGTACTTC. It translates to CASSLRFTYEQYF.

The count of this clone is one. This chain connects TRBV5-4 to TRBJ2-7, with D perhaps TRBD2 (6 bases). Germline values: CDR1 SGHNT, CDR2 YYREEE (reference sequence). The CDR3 is 13 amino acids. V was trimmed by 2 bases and J by 3 bases, leaving 9 bases between them. CDR3 coding DNA: TGTGCCAGCAGCTTCTGGCGGGACTACGAGCAGTACTTC. Its protein is CASSFWRDYEQYF.

The V gene is TRBV9, the J gene TRBJ2-2; TRBD2 agrees at 10 bases. Germline CDR1 and CDR2: SGDLS and YYNGEE. The J segment lost 5 bases and the V segment lost 6 bases, leaving 7 bases of the junction unmatched. The CDR3 extends over 15 amino acids. CDR3 coding DNA: TGTGCCAGCACCCCCCTAGCGGGAGTTACCGGGGAGCTGTTTTTT. It specifies CASTPLAGVTGELFF.

V is TRBV15 and J is TRBJ1-3, with TRBD1 matching over 7 bases. V lost 0 bases and J lost 9; bases outside the gene matches: 2. CDR1 is LNHNV, CDR2 YYDKDF, per germline (reference sequence). The CDR3 is 13 amino acids. The CDR3 protein is CATSRDRTGTIYF. The CDR3 nucleotides are TGTGCCACCAGCAGAGATCGGACAGGCACCATATATTTT.

J is TRBJ1-5 and V is TRBV4-1; TRBD1 aligns across 9 bases. The germline gives CDR1 MGHRA, CDR2 YSYEKL. With 5 bases clipped from V and 3 bases from J, the junction kept 2 bases outside the gene matches. The CDR3 spans 14 residues. This CDR3 reads CASSWDRANQPQHF. The CDR3 DNA reads as TGCGCCAGCAGCTGGGACAGGGCCAATCAGCCCCAGCATTTT.

The V call is TRBV18, the J call TRBJ2-3; D may correspond to TRBD1 or TRBD2 (6 bases each). The CDR3 extends over 18 amino acids. From germline, CDR1 is KGHSH and CDR2 LQKENI. Trimming removed 5 bases at V and 2 bases at J, with 23 bases between. The CDR3 protein is CASSAMEGVTGYTDTQYF. CDR3 nucleotide sequence: TGTGCCAGCTCAGCGATGGAGGGGGTGACAGGATACACAGATACGCAGTATTTT. The full variable domain, in which reference TRBV18 and TRBJ2-3 provide the parts outside the CDR3, is NAGVMQNPRHLVRRRGQEARLRCSPMKGHSHVYWYRQLPEEGLKFMVYLQKENIIDESGMPKERFSAEFPKEGPSILRIQQVVRGDSAAYFCASSAMEGVTGYTDTQYFGPGTRLTVL.

V usage is TRBV21-1 and J usage is TRBJ1-3; TRBD1, as called in the table, went unchecked against the DNA. TRBV21-1 is tagged as a pseudogene. The CDR3 runs to 16 residues. DNA of the CDR3: TGTGCCAGCAGCGAAAACAGGGCCCCCGATCGAAACACCATATATTTT. This translates into CASSENRAPDRNTIYF.

This chain connects TRBV29-1 to TRBJ2-7; the match to TRBD1 covers 8 bases. This CDR3 contains 14 residues. Germline CDR1 reads SQVTM; CDR2 reads ANQGSEA. The J segment lost 6 bases and the V segment lost 3 bases, leaving 10 bases of the junction unmatched. The DNA for the CDR3 is TGCAGCGTTGAGGAGGGCAGGGGGCGTGCCGAGCAGTACTTC. Encoded protein: CSVEEGRGRAEQYF.

The chain joins TRBV7-8 to TRBJ2-1, with D perhaps matching TRBD2 (6 bases). The CDR3 is made up of 15 amino acids. Germline lookup yields CDR1 SGHVS and CDR2 FQNEAQ. Trimming left V 4 bases short and J 2 bases short, with 12 bases between. The CDR3 DNA sequence: TGTGCCAGCAGCTCTCTAGCGAGACCCTACAATGAGCAGTTCTTC. Its protein is CASSSLARPYNEQFF. The full variable domain, rest sourced from reference TRBV7-8 and TRBJ2-1, is GAGVSQSPRYKVAKRGQDVALRCDPISGHVSLFWYQQALGQGPEFLTYFQNEAQLDKSGLPSDRFFAERPEGSVSTLKIQRTQQEDSAVYLCASSSLARPYNEQFFGPGTRLTVL.

The chain recombines TRBV5-6 with TRBJ1-1; no clear D. The germline CDR1 and CDR2 sequences are SGHDT and YYEEEE. Trimming left V 4 bases short and J 3 bases short, with 13 bases between. The CDR3 is made up of 14 amino acids. The CDR3 nucleotides are TGTGCCAGCAGCATCCTTACAGCCTACACTGAAGCTTTCTTT. Its protein is CASSILTAYTEAFF. The full variable domain, its missing parts supplied by reference TRBV5-6 and TRBJ1-1, is DAGVTQSPTHLIKTRGQQVTLRCSPKSGHDTVSWYQQALGQGPQFIFQYYEEEERQRGNFPDRFSGHQFPNYSSELNVNALLLGDSALYLCASSILTAYTEAFFGQGTRLTVV.

The V and J genes are TRBV7-3 and TRBJ2-1; tentatively, D is TRBD1 (7 bases). Per the germline V gene, CDR1 is SGHTA and CDR2 is FQGTGA. With 1 base removed from V and 9 bases from J, the gap between germline ends came to 16 bases. The length of the CDR3 is 15 residues. The DNA of the CDR3 is TGTGCCAGCAGCTTAAAAGGGGGCGGGGTTGGTGAGCAGTTCTTC. This encodes CASSLKGGGVGEQFF.

The chain uses TRBV27 and TRBJ2-7; tentative D call: TRBD2 (5 bases). V was clipped by 7 bases and J by 0 bases, with 10 bases between them. This CDR3 is 13 amino acids long. Germline values: CDR1 MNHEY, CDR2 SMNVEV (reference sequence). CDR3 sequence (DNA): TGTGCCAGCAAACAACTAGTCTCCTACGAGCAGTACTTC. It codes for CASKQLVSYEQYF.

This clone was observed a handful of times. CDR3 protein: CASSLARGGYEQYF. CDR3 coding DNA: TGCGCCAGCAGCTTGGCTAGGGGCGGATACGAGCAGTACTTC. The J gene is TRBJ2-7, the V gene TRBV5-1, with D maybe TRBD1 (5 bases). The CDR3 length is 14 residues. The V end lost 0 bases, the J end lost 4 bases, and 11 bases lay between the germline ends. The germline V gene encodes CDR1 SGHRS and CDR2 YFSETQ.

This clone has just a few counts. This rearrangement joins TRBV20-1 to TRBJ2-1, with D unresolved. Germline CDR1 is DFQATT and CDR2 is SNEGSKA (reference sequence). The CDR3 runs 11 residues. The CDR3 DNA reads TGCAGCCCCCGCCCTAATGCTGAGCAGTTCTTC. This sequence encodes CSPRPNAEQFF.

The V gene is TRBV7-2, the J gene TRBJ2-1; D possibly matches TRBD1 or TRBD2 (6 bases each). The V gene lost 2 bases and the J gene lost 9 bases, with 8 bases spanning the gap. From germline, CDR1 is SGHTA and CDR2 FQGNSA. This CDR3 has 12 residues. The CDR3 sequence: CASSLTGAEQFF. The CDR3 DNA reads TGTGCCAGCAGCTTAACGGGGGCTGAGCAGTTCTTC.

This clone was found a few times. This chain connects TRBV19 to TRBJ1-1; D ambiguous. Looked up from germline, CDR1 is LNHDA and CDR2 is SQIVND (reference sequence). This CDR3 spans 14 amino acids. V dropped 4 bases and J dropped 0 bases, with 9 bases sitting between them. CDR3 in amino acids: CASSTSTVNTEAFF. In nucleotides, the CDR3 is TGTGCCAGTAGTACTTCTACAGTGAACACTGAAGCTTTCTTT.

This chain connects TRBV29-1 to TRBJ2-7, with unresolved D. The V end was cut by 6 bases, the J end by 2 bases, with 5 bases between. The CDR3 has 10 amino acids. Per germline, CDR1 SQVTM and CDR2 ANQGSEA. CDR3 in DNA: TGCAGCGTAGTAACCTACGAGCAGTACTTC. Translating it yields CSVVTYEQYF.

The chain is built from TRBV7-2 and TRBJ2-3; D is perhaps TRBD1 (5 bases). V was shortened by 4 bases and J by 1 base, with 12 bases between the two germline ends. This CDR3 has 15 amino acids. Germline V gene data show CDR1 as SGHTA and CDR2 as FQGNSA. CDR3 sequence reads: CASSSRWGRTDTQYF. As DNA, the CDR3 is TGTGCCAGCAGCTCGCGGTGGGGCCGCACAGATACGCAGTATTTT.

In its sample, this clone was seen a few times. The chain uses TRBV10-3 and TRBJ2-2, with 9 bases lining up with TRBD1. The CDR3 runs 15 residues. Per the germline V gene, CDR1 is ENHRY and CDR2 is SYGVKD. J lost 6 bases, V lost 10 bases, and 12 bases had no gene match. The CDR3: CATVPGQGISGELFF. The DNA for the CDR3 is TGTGCCACCGTCCCGGGACAGGGAATCTCCGGGGAGCTGTTTTTT.